The 5 T cell receptor beta chains below all came from one sample that was sequenced in a study of quantifying T cell responses using KT2 cells (dated by TCRdb to the late 2010s). Describing the broader study: RNA was DNase-treated and reverse transcribed with TCR alpha and beta constant-region primers, mostly using SuperScript III.

Library preparation employed UMI-ligation and nested PCR. TCRdb records Illumina MiSeq as the sequencer. T4 RNA ligase 1 was used to ligate a single-stranded oligonucleotide containing the Illumina SP2 sequence and a UMI to the 3' end of the cDNA. PCR1 consisted of 4 cycles (98 degrees C 15 s, 69 degrees C 30 s, 72 degrees C 40 s), and for the beta primer an equimolar mix of RC1.1 and RC1.2 was used to cover TRBC1 and TRBC2. TCRdb reanalyzed the raw reads on its own, using fastp at Q25 for trimming and MiXCR for clone calling, and kept in-frame beta chains. Entries are consolidated by CDR3 protein sequence, retaining the most common genes and DNA. Recorded for this sample are 31,000 or so distinct CDR3 sequences; approximately 10% of them occurred a single time. The ten largest make up about a tenth of the sample. Sample: PBMCs spiked with cells of the T cell clone KT2. Every receptor here comes from a human donor.

The CDR3 sequence is CSASYLPYNSPLHF. CDR3 nucleotide sequence: TGCAGTGCTAGTTATTTACCCTATAATTCACCCCTCCACTTT. This chain links TRBV20-1 with TRBJ1-6; D remains ambiguous. The CDR3 runs to 14 residues. V lost 3 bases and J 2 bases, leaving 8 bases between the germline ends. Per the germline V gene, CDR1 is DFQATT and CDR2 is SNEGSKA (reference sequence).

The CDR3 DNA follows: TGTGCCAGCAGTTTGGGGCCAAGGAACACTGAAGCTTTCTTT. It is translated as CASSLGPRNTEAFF. This chain uses TRBV12-3 or TRBV12-4 with TRBJ1-1; D perhaps matches TRBD1 (5 bases). This CDR3 has 14 residues. V shed 3 bases and J shed 1 base, with 9 bases lying between them.

This clonotype has ten or more counts. The gene calls are TRBV3-1 and TRBJ1-5; D not resolved. CDR3 length: 13 amino acids. The ends were cut back, 0 bases at V and 4 bases at J, with 4 bases in the middle. Germline CDR1 LGHDT, CDR2 YNNKEL (reference sequence). The CDR3 spells CASSQDGNQPQHF. The CDR3 region has the DNA TGTGCCAGCAGCCAAGACGGAAATCAGCCCCAGCATTTT.

The chain employs TRBV12-3 or TRBV12-4 and TRBJ2-5, with 8 nucleotides matching TRBD2. V lost 6 bases and J lost 3; bases outside the gene matches: 6. This CDR3 has 14 residues. CDR3 nucleotides: TGTGCCAGCAGAAGTGAAGCGGGGGAAGAGACCCAGTACTTC. Protein sequence: CASRSEAGEETQYF.

This clonotype appeared a few times. CDR3 nucleotides: TGCAGTGCTAGAGATCCAGGGGGGTCCAAAAACATTCAGTACTTC. The encoded protein is CSARDPGGSKNIQYF. The chain links TRBV20-1 to TRBJ2-4, with D perhaps matching TRBD1 (7 bases). Germline assignment: CDR1 DFQATT and CDR2 SNEGSKA (reference sequence). Trimming pared 0 bases from V and 2 bases from J, leaving 11 bases between. CDR3 size: 15 residues.